This T cell receptor (beta chain) was sequenced in a study of PD-1 blockade in classical Hodgkin lymphoma. The patients all showed relapse after autologous stem cell transplantation, while their brentuximab vedotin exposure varied. V gave up 7 bases and J gave up 1 base, with 11 bases separating them. From germline, CDR1 is MNHNS and CDR2 SASEGT. CDR3 size: 14 residues. The protocol was immunoSEQ multiplex PCR, while the TCRdb copy is restricted to in-frame clones and leaves out a portion. Among about 150,000 clones listed, less than 80% were seen once. The receptor was derived from a human donor with classical Hodgkin lymphoma. Sequenced material: peripheral blood mononuclear cells (PBMCs), taken before the second cycle of nivolumab. The chain uses TRBV6-1 and TRBJ1-5; D call uncertain. CDR3 sequence reads: CASIERQSNQPQHF. CDR3 bases: TGTGCCAGCATAGAGAGACAAAGCAATCAGCCCCAGCATTTT.